The 21 T cell receptor beta chains given below trace back to one sample, sequenced in a study of Ad26.COV2.S vaccination and SARS-CoV-2 variants (dated by TCRdb to the early 2020s). To prepare the library, the immunoSEQ multiplex PCR assay was applied. The clones in this table, taken by TCRdb from immuneACCESS, are in-frame only. Not every clone is retained; where verified, under half of the shortfall comes from an unresolved V gene, and the cause of the rest is unknown. The sample profile shows about 280,000 clones; roughly 86% of them were found once. Less than 3.5% of the sample belongs to the ten largest clones. The meaning of the sample's treatment or condition label: 15 to 20 received Ad26.COV2.S at low or high dose, single or two shots; five or six received placebo; per-sample allocation not given. Repertoires of vaccine and placebo recipients were sequenced from samples collected on day 63 after the first injection.

Specimen: peripheral blood, collected in a trial of Ad26.COV2.S vaccine versus placebo. Receptor source: a person between 18 and 60 years old who received the Ad26.COV2.S COVID-19 vaccine or a placebo.

This chain links TRBV11-2 with TRBJ2-2; D perhaps matches TRBD1 (8 bases). The V gene's germline CDR1 is SGHAT and CDR2 FQNNGV. CDR3 length: 14 residues. V was shortened by 6 bases and J by 5 bases, with 13 bases between the two germline ends. In nucleotides, the CDR3 is TGTGCCAGCAGTTACAGGGGGGGGACCGGGGAGCTGTTTTTT. Protein sequence: CASSYRGGTGELFF.

The CDR3 reads CASSHPRGKNTGELFF. Written as DNA, the CDR3 is TGCGCCAGCAGCCACCCGCGGGGCAAGAACACCGGGGAGCTGTTTTTT. V and J are TRBV4-1 and TRBJ2-2; a weak D match, TRBD2 (6 bases). V was pared by 3 bases and J by 1 base, with 12 bases between. Per germline, CDR1 MGHRA and CDR2 YSYEKL. The CDR3 has 16 amino acids.

V is TRBV10-3 and J is TRBJ1-2; 8 bases are shared with TRBD1. The CDR3 sequence is 14 residues long. In germline, CDR1 is ENHRY, CDR2 SYGVKD. Trimming cost V 4 bases and J 5 bases; bases outside gene matches: 6. CDR3 bases: TGTGCCATCAGTGTACAGGGGGAAGGATATGGCTACACCTTC. Protein: CAISVQGEGYGYTF.

V and J are TRBV5-1 and TRBJ1-2; 7 bases line up with TRBD1. The CDR3 sequence is 16 residues long. With 4 bases clipped from V and 0 bases from J, the junction kept 9 bases outside the gene matches. Germline CDR1 and CDR2: SGHRS and YFSETQ. CDR3 in DNA: TGCGCCAGCAGCCCAGAGCCCAGGGGGACTAACTATGGCTACACCTTC. Amino acids: CASSPEPRGTNYGYTF.

V and J are TRBV6-5 and TRBJ1-2; D perhaps matches TRBD1 (6 bases). Germline CDR1 reads MNHEY; CDR2 reads SVGAGI. V was shortened by 1 base and J by 8 bases, with 20 bases between the two germline ends. CDR3 length equals 16 residues. Here the CDR3 reads CASSYWNIQGSGGYTF. In DNA, the CDR3 is TGTGCCAGCAGTTACTGGAATATACAGGGAAGCGGGGGCTACACCTTC.

The chain joins TRBV19 to TRBJ1-2; the match to TRBD1 covers 8 bases. CDR3 size: 13 residues. Germline V gene data show CDR1 as LNHDA and CDR2 as SQIVND (reference sequence). The V gene end was trimmed by 3 bases and the J gene end by 6 bases; junction bases not matched to a gene: 3. DNA for the CDR3: TGTGCCAGTAGTATTTGGACAGGGCATGGCTACACCTTC. It codes for CASSIWTGHGYTF.

J is TRBJ2-7 and V is TRBV29-1; D unresolved. The CDR3 has 10 amino acids. CDR1 and CDR2 (germline): SQVTM, ANQGSEA. For the CDR3, the DNA is TGCAGGCCGGCCTCGGGCGAGCAGTACTTC. Translation gives CRPASGEQYF.

This rearrangement joins TRBV7-6 to TRBJ1-4; the match to TRBD1 covers 7 bases. J gave up 4 bases and V 5 bases, and 7 bases lay outside the gene matches. The CDR3 has 15 residues. Germline-derived CDR1 and CDR2 are SGHVS and FNYEAQ. This CDR3 is CASSPAQGINEKLFF. The CDR3, as DNA: TGTGCCAGCAGCCCAGCACAGGGGATTAATGAAAAACTGTTTTTT.

V usage is TRBV27 and J usage is TRBJ2-1; 9 bases map to TRBD2. Germline loops: CDR1 MNHEY, CDR2 SMNVEV (reference sequence). There are 16 residues in the CDR3. V shed 5 bases and J 4 bases; nucleotides not matched to a gene: 9. In nucleotides, the CDR3 is TGTGCCAGCAGTCTGCTAGCGGGAAATGGATACAATGAGCAGTTCTTC. Its translation is CASSLLAGNGYNEQFF.

The chain recombines TRBV11-2 with TRBJ2-7; 7 positions match TRBD1. CDR3 size: 16 residues. CDR1 is SGHAT, CDR2 FQNNGV, per germline. V trimming: 5 bases; J trimming: 0 bases; junction bases outside the gene matches: 10. CDR3 bases: TGTGCCAGCAGCCCTCGGACAGGAACCAGCTCCTACGAGCAGTACTTC. Amino acids: CASSPRTGTSSYEQYF.

This rearrangement joins TRBV6-5 to TRBJ2-1; D is ambiguous. The germline gives CDR1 MNHEY, CDR2 SVGAGI. Trimming removed 6 bases at V and 4 bases at J, with 16 bases between. The CDR3 sequence is 15 residues long. CDR3 residues: CASSSTPTGYNEQFF. CDR3 DNA: TGTGCCAGCAGCTCCACCCCGACTGGTTACAATGAGCAGTTCTTC.

The rearrangement links TRBV4-1 to TRBJ1-5; 7 nucleotides line up with TRBD1. Germline V lookup: CDR1 MGHRA, CDR2 YSYEKL. V shed 2 bases and J 2 bases; nucleotides not matched to a gene: 3. The CDR3 is 15 residues long. The CDR3 coding sequence is TGCGCCAGCAGCCAACCTGGACAGGGCAATCAGCCCCAGCATTTT. This sequence encodes CASSQPGQGNQPQHF.

CDR3 sequence reads: CASGTQTGYTGELFF. CDR3 nucleotide sequence: TGTGCCAGCGGAACGCAGACAGGATACACCGGGGAGCTGTTTTTT. This chain joins TRBV6-5 and TRBJ2-2, with D perhaps TRBD1 (6 bases). Germline CDR1 reads MNHEY; CDR2 reads SVGAGI. V lost 8 bases to trimming and J lost 3 bases, with 16 bases between them. The CDR3 length is 15 residues.

This sequence joins TRBV7-2 and TRBJ1-3; maybe TRBD1 (5 bases). This CDR3 is built from 13 residues. V gave up 2 bases and J gave up 4 bases, with 6 bases separating them. Germline V gene data show CDR1 as SGHTA and CDR2 as FQGNSA. The CDR3 DNA is TGTGCCAGCAGCTTACACAGGGGAAACACCATATATTTT. Translation: CASSLHRGNTIYF.

CDR3 loop: CASSPSGINEQFF. The CDR3 DNA reads TGTGCCAGCAGTCCCTCAGGGATCAATGAGCAGTTCTTC. The chain is built from TRBV3-1 (or the pseudogene TRBV3-2) and TRBJ2-1, with D possibly being TRBD1 (5 bases). Trimming took 6 bases from V and 6 from J, leaving 12 bases between them. This CDR3 has 13 residues. Germline V lookup: CDR1 LGHDT, CDR2 YNNKEL (reference sequence).

This chain connects TRBV5-8 to TRBJ2-7, with no clear D. The ends were cut back, 1 base at V and 5 bases at J, with 7 bases in the middle. The CDR3 covers 12 residues. The germline gives CDR1 SGHTS, CDR2 YDEGEE. DNA for the CDR3: TGTGCCAGCAGCTTGTCCGGAAACGAGCAGTACTTC. It yields the protein CASSLSGNEQYF.

This sequence joins TRBV7-3 and TRBJ2-5; 11 nucleotides align to TRBD2. Unmatched junction bases numbered 2, after V lost 3 bases and J lost 2 bases. CDR3 size: 15 residues. CDR1 and CDR2 (germline): SGHTA, FQGTGA. The CDR3 region has the DNA TGTGCCAGCAGCTTTACTAGCGGGGGACAAGAGACCCAGTACTTC. It encodes CASSFTSGGQETQYF.

The chain has TRBV3-1 (or the pseudogene TRBV3-2) and TRBJ2-7, with 13 bases that match TRBD2. Germline loops: CDR1 LGHDT, CDR2 YNNKEL (reference sequence). The V segment lost 2 bases and the J segment 4 bases; nucleotides outside the gene matches: 5. The CDR3 is made up of 16 amino acids. Here the CDR3 reads CASSQSTSGGKYEQYF. DNA for the CDR3: TGTGCCAGCAGCCAATCGACTAGCGGGGGGAAATACGAGCAGTACTTC.

This clone was seen only a few times. V is TRBV19 and J is TRBJ2-1; 12 bases agree with TRBD2. V lost 7 bases and J lost 6; bases outside the gene matches: 7. Germline CDR1 and CDR2: LNHDA and SQIVND (reference sequence). This CDR3 comprises 15 residues. CDR3 residues: CASTRASGGANEQFF. The DNA of the CDR3 is TGTGCCAGTACTCGGGCTAGCGGGGGGGCCAATGAGCAGTTCTTC. The full variable domain, rest sourced from reference TRBV19 and TRBJ2-1, is DGGITQSPKYLFRKEGQNVTLSCEQNLNHDAMYWYRQDPGQGLRLIYYSQIVNDFQKGDIAEGYSVSREKKESFPLTVTSAQKNPTAFYLCASTRASGGANEQFFGPGTRLTVL.

The J gene is TRBJ2-6, the V gene TRBV29-1; D might be TRBD1 or TRBD2, each matching 5 bases. This CDR3 spans 19 amino acids. V lost 2 bases, J lost 2 bases, and 22 bases lay in between. Germline assignment: CDR1 SQVTM and CDR2 ANQGSEA. In nucleotides, the CDR3 is TGCAGCGTTGAAACGACGTATAGGGCAGAGGGGACTGGGGCCAACGTCCTGACTTTC. This gives the protein CSVETTYRAEGTGANVLTF.

The V call is TRBV19, the J call TRBJ2-5; no clear D. V was pared by 5 bases and J by 2 bases, with 15 bases between. The germline V gene encodes CDR1 LNHDA and CDR2 SQIVND (reference sequence). The CDR3 has 15 residues. The CDR3 spells CASSPPRPSQETQYF. The CDR3 coding sequence is TGTGCCAGTAGTCCCCCCAGACCCTCTCAAGAGACCCAGTACTTC.